What follows is one TCR beta chain and its context. These data belong to a study of blood T cell repertoires in COVID-19. Study background: Material from acute and convalescent COVID-19 was sourced from the United States, Italy and Spain. From T cells, B-cell-depleted T cells, or PBMCs came the material, which was cDNA or gDNA.

Authors' processing steps: Reference gene primer amplification yielded estimated nucleated cell counts. Clones were sequenced by immunoSEQ multiplex PCR, and TCRdb holds only the in-frame ones, with some missing. V, J and clone size are taken as reported in that table, and D and trimming were inferred from the DNA itself. Of around 160,000 clones detected, roughly 79% appear once; the ten largest clones hold 6.5% to 8.5%. In germline, CDR1 is SGHVS, CDR2 FNYEAQ. This CDR3 is built from 15 residues. J was trimmed by 2 bases and V by 6 bases; bases with no gene match: 6. The receptor was isolated from a human donor with acute or convalescent COVID-19. The donor label of this sample is uncertain. Material for sequencing was peripheral blood. The chain recombines TRBV7-6 with TRBJ1-2; TRBD1 agrees at 10 bases. The DNA for the CDR3 is TGTGCCAGCAGTAGCGGACAGGGGGGAAACTATGGCTACACCTTC. Its protein is CASSSGQGGNYGYTF.